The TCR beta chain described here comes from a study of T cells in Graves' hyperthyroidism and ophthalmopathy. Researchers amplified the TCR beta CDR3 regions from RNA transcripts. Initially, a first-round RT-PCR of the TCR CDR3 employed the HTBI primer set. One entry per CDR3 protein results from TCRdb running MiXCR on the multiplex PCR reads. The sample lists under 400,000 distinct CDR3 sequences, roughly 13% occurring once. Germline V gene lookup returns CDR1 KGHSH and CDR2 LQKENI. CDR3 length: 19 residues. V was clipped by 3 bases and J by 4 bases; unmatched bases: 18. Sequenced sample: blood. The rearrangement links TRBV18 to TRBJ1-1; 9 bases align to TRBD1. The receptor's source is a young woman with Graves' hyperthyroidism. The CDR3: CASSPRDPGQGVGRTEAFF. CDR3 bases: TGTGCCAGCTCACCCCGGGATCCGGGACAGGGTGTCGGGCGCACTGAAGCTTTCTTT.